This TCR beta chain was recorded in a study of PD-1 blockade in classical Hodgkin lymphoma (dated by TCRdb to about 2020). As for the study more broadly: Nivolumab dosing was 3 mg/kg intravenously every 2 weeks, continuing until either disease progression or unacceptable toxicity. The study used CyTOF and TCR beta sequencing to define a peripheral blood immune signature of response to PD-1 blockade in classical Hodgkin lymphoma. Study-level results and caveats: Newly diagnosed patients were reported to have lower baseline TCR diversity than healthy donors, and relapsed/refractory patients were reported to have lower baseline TCR diversity still. The study was limited to a single clinical trial cohort, and causes of repertoire differences, possibly disease activity or prior therapy, remained undefined. CD4+ but not CD8+ TCR diversity rose significantly by C4D1 (p=0.0027 vs p=0.16), most apparent in complete responders (p=0.02). Among trial patients, those achieving complete response had baseline diversity similar to that of newly diagnosed patients, while diversity was significantly lower in partial responders and progressors. Diversity was lower in patients who began nivolumab less than 1 year after ASCT, so these patients were left out of later analyses to avoid confounding by immune reconstitution.

The Qiagen DNeasy kit was used to extract genomic DNA both from unsorted PBMCs and from the negatively selected CD4+ and CD8+ fractions. TCR beta CDR3 regions were subjected to amplification by immunoSEQ multiplex PCR with primers that anneal to V and J segments. Amplification bias was minimized using a synthetic immune receptor repertoire, and residual bias was removed computationally after sequencing. Per the authors' processing: Custom Python scripts were used to quantify repertoire diversity as the Shannon entropy index. Unsorted, CD4+ and CD8+ repertoires were analyzed separately, except in combined analyses where CD4+ and CD8+ sequences were merged in silico. Clonal expansion was defined as a frequency increase of at least 2-fold after treatment compared with C1D1, and clones undetected at baseline were assigned a pseudocount of 0.5. Singleton clones were defined as clones with 0 or 1 copy at C1D1, and non-singleton clones were defined as clones with 2 or more copies. Clones expanded in unsorted samples were assigned a CD4+, CD8+ or unknown annotation through matching of protein sequences in sorted samples from the same patient. Diversity changes from C1D1 to C4D1 were tested in paired samples using Wilcoxon tests. TCRdb took this table from immuneACCESS and kept in-frame rearrangements with V and J called. Such tables lack part of the clones; where checked against another copy, unresolved V genes explain under half of the gap, and the rest is unexplained. V, J and clone size derive from that table, while D and trimming were established from the DNA sequence. This sample has 25,000 to 30,000 clones in its table, and 80% of those were observed once. The ten most abundant clones make up about 16% of the sample.

In the case of this clone: This receptor's antigen is unknown. No base qualities exist here, and no much larger clone lies one base off it.

According to the study, the label for this sample's time point signals: cycle 4 day 1 (C4D1), after less than seven weeks of nivolumab. Relapse after autologous stem cell transplantation had occurred in all trial patients, and cohorts A, B and C were distinguished by prior brentuximab vedotin exposure. A total of under 70 patients with relapsed/refractory classical Hodgkin lymphoma made up the trial cohort, and each patient's best overall response was complete response, partial response or progressive disease. Single-agent nivolumab was administered to trial patients in the multi-cohort phase II CheckMate 205 trial. An independent review committee assessed best overall response using the 2007 International Working Group response criteria. PBMCs from the trial were collected at three points: immediately before nivolumab initiation (C1D1), and during therapy at cycle 2 day 1 and cycle 4 day 1. Peripheral blood was collected in 8 mL Vacutainer Cell Preparation Tubes, from which PBMCs were isolated by centrifugation and then cryopreserved.

The starting material was peripheral blood mononuclear cells (PBMCs), obtained before the fourth cycle of nivolumab. This receptor was identified in a human donor with classical Hodgkin lymphoma.

CDR3 protein: CASSYRGGSYEQYF. The DNA is as follows: TGTGCCAGCAGTTACCGGGGCGGTTCCTACGAGCAGTACTTC. Rearrangement joined TRBV6-5 to TRBJ2-7; the D call is tentative, TRBD1 or TRBD2, as each matches 5 bases. The germline V gene specifies MNHEY as CDR1 and SVGAGI as CDR2. Its CDR3 holds 14 amino acids, cysteine through phenylalanine. The sequence is cut down to CDR3 DNA, 42 bases in frame from base 1. V is cut by 2 bases and J by 1 base, and the space between the germline ends is 9 bases.